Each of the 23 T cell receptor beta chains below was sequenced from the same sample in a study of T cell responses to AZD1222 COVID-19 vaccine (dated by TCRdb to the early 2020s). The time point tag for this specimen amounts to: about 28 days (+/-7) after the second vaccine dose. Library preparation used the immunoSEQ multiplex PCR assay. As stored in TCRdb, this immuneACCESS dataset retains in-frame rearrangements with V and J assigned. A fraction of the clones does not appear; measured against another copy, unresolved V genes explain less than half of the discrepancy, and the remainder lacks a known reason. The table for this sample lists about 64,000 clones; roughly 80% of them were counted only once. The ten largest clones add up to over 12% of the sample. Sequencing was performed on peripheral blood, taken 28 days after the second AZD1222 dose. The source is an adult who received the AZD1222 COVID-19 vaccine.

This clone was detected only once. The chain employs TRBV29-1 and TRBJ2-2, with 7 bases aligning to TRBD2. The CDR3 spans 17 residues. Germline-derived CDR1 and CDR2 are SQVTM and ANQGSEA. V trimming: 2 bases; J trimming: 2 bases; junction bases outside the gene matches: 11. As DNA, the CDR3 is TGCAGCGTTGAAACGTTCGCGGGGGAACATAACACCGGGGAGCTGTTTTTT. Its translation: CSVETFAGEHNTGELFF.

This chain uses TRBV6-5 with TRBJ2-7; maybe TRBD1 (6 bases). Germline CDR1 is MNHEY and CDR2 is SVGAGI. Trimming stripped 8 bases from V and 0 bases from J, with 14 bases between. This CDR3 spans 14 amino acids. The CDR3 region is CASGAQGHSYEQYF. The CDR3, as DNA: TGTGCCAGCGGGGCACAGGGTCACTCCTACGAGCAGTACTTC.

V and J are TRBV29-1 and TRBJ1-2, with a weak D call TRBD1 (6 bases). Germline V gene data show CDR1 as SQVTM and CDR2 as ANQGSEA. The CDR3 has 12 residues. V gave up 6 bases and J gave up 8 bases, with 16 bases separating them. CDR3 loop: CSVTSGQKGYTF. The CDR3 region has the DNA TGCAGCGTCACTAGCGGACAGAAAGGCTACACCTTC.

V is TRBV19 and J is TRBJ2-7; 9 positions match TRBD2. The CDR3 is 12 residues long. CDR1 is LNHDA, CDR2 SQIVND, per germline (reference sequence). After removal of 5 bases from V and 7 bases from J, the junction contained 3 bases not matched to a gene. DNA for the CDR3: TGTGCCAGTAGTCAGGGACTAGCAGAGCAGTACTTC. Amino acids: CASSQGLAEQYF. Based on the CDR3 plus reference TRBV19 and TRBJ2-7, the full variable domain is DGGITQSPKYLFRKEGQNVTLSCEQNLNHDAMYWYRQDPGQGLRLIYYSQIVNDFQKGDIAEGYSVSREKKESFPLTVTSAQKNPTAFYLCASSQGLAEQYFGPGTRLTVT.

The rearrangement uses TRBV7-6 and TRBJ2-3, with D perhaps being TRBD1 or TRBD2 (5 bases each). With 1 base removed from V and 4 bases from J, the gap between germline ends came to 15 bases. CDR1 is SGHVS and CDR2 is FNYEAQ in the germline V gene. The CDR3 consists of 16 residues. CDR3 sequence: CASSLVYGGRADTQYF. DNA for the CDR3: TGTGCCAGCAGCTTAGTTTATGGGGGTCGGGCAGATACGCAGTATTTT. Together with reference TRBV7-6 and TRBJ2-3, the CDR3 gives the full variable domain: GAGVSQSPRYKVTKRGQDVALRCDPISGHVSLYWYRQALGQGPEFLTYFNYEAQQDKSGLPNDRFSAERPEGSISTLTIQRTEQRDSAMYRCASSLVYGGRADTQYFGPGTRLTVL.

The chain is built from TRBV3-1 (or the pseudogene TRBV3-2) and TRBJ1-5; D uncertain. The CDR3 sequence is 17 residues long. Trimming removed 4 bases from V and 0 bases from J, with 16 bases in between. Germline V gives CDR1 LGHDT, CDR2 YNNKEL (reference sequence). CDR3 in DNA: TGTGCCAGCAGCCCCCCAGAGCGTGCCTATAGCAATCAGCCCCAGCATTTT. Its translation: CASSPPERAYSNQPQHF.

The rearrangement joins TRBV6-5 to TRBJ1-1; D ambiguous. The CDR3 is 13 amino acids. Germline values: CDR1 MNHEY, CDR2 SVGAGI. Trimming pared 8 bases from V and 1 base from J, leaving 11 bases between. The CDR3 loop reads CASQPDKNTEAFF. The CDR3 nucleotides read TGTGCCAGCCAACCCGACAAGAACACTGAAGCTTTCTTT.

CDR3: CAWPSRGDILDEQFF. The DNA for the CDR3 is TGTGCCTGGCCCAGCCGGGGGGACATTTTGGATGAGCAGTTCTTC. V usage is TRBV30 and J usage is TRBJ2-1, with a weak D call TRBD2 (7 bases). V lost 5 bases and J 8 bases, leaving 22 bases between the germline ends. The CDR3 runs 15 residues. Germline-derived CDR1 and CDR2 are GTSNPN and SVGIG (reference sequence).

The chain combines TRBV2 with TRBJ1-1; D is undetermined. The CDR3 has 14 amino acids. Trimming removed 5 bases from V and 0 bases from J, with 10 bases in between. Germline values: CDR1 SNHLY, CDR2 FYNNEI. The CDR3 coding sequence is TGTGCCAGCAGTTTGTCGATTCTGAACACTGAAGCTTTCTTT. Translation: CASSLSILNTEAFF.

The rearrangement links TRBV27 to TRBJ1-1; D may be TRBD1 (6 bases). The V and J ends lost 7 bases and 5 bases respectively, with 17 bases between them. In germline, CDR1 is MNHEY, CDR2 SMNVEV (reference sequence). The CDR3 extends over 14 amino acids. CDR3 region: CASKKQQGRTEAFF. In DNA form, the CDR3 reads TGTGCCAGCAAAAAGCAACAGGGAAGGACTGAAGCTTTCTTT.

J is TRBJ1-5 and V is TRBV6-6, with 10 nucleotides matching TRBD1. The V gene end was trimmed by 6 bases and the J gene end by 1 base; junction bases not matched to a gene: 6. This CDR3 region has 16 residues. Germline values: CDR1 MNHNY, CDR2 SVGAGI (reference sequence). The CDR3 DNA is TGTGCCAGCAGCTTCGGACAGGGGGGGAGCAATCAGCCCCAGCATTTT. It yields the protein CASSFGQGGSNQPQHF.

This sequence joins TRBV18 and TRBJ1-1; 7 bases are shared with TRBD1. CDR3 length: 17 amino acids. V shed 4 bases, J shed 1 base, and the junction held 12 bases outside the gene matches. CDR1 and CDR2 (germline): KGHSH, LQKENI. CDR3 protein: CASSLYQPTGPNTEAFF. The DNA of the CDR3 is TGTGCCAGCTCACTCTACCAGCCGACAGGGCCGAACACTGAAGCTTTCTTT.

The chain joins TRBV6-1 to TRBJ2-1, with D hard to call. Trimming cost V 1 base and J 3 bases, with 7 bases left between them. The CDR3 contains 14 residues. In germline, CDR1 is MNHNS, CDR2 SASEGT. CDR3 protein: CASSEGNSYNEQFF. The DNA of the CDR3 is TGTGCCAGCAGTGAAGGAAACAGCTACAATGAGCAGTTCTTC.

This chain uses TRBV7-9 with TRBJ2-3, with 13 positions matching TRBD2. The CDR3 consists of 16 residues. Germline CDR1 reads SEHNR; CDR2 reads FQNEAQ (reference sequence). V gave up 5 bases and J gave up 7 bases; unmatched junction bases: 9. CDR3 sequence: CASSPTGTSGIHTQYF. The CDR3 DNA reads TGTGCCAGCAGCCCGACCGGGACTAGCGGGATCCATACGCAGTATTTT. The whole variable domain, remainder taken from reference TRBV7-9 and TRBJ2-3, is DTGVSQNPRHKITKRGQNVTFRCDPISEHNRLYWYRQTLGQGPEFLTYFQNEAQLEKSRLLSDRFSAERPKGSFSTLEIQRTEQGDSAMYLCASSPTGTSGIHTQYFGPGTRLTVL.

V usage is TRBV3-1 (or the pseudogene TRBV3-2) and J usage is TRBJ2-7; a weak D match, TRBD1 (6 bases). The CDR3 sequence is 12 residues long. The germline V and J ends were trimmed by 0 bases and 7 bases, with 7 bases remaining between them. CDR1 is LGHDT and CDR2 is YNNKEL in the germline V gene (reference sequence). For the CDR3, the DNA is TGTGCCAGCAGCCAAGAGGGGACAGAGCAGTACTTC. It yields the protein CASSQEGTEQYF.

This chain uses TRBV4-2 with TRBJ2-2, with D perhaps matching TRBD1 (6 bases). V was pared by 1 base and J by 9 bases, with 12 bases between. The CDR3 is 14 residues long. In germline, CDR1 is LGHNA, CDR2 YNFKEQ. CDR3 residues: CASSQVGTPRELFF. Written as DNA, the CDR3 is TGTGCCAGCAGCCAAGTAGGGACACCGAGGGAGCTGTTTTTT.

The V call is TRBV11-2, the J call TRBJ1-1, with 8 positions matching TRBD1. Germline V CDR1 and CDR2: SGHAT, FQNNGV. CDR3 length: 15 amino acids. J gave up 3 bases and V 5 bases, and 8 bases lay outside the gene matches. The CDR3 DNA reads TGTGCCAGCAGCCCACCAGGGGGCAGGGACACTGAAGCTTTCTTT. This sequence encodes CASSPPGGRDTEAFF.

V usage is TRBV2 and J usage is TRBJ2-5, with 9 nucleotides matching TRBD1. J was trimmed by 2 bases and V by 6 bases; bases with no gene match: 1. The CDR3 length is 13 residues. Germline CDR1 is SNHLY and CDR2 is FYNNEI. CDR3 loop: CASRGTGQETQYF. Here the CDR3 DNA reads TGTGCCAGCAGAGGGACAGGGCAAGAGACCCAGTACTTC.

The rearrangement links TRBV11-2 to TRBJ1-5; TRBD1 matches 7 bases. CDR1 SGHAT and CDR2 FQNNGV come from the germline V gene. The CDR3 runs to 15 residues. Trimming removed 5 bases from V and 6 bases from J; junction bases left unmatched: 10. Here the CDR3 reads CASSPDRGGIQPQHF. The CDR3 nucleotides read TGTGCCAGCAGCCCAGATAGAGGGGGCATTCAGCCCCAGCATTTT.

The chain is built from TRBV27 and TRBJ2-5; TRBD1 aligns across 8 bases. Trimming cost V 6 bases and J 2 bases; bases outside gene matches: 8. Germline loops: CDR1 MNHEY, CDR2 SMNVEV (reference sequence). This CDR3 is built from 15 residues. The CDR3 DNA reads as TGTGCCAGCAGGTGGACAGGGTCCTTACAAGAGACCCAGTACTTC. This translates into CASRWTGSLQETQYF.

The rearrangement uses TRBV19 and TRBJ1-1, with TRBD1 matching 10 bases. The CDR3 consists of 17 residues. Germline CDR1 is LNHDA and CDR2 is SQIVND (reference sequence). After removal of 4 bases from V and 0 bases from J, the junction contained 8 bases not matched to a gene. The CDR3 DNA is TGTGCCAGTAGTAGGGGGACAGGGGTTTTGATGAACACTGAAGCTTTCTTT. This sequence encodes CASSRGTGVLMNTEAFF.

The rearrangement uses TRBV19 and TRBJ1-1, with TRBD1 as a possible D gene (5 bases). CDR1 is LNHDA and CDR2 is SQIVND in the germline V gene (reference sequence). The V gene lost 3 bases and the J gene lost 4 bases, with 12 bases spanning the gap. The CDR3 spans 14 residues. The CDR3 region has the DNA TGTGCCAGTAGTATCAGGGTTGGGGGCACTGAAGCTTTCTTT. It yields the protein CASSIRVGGTEAFF.

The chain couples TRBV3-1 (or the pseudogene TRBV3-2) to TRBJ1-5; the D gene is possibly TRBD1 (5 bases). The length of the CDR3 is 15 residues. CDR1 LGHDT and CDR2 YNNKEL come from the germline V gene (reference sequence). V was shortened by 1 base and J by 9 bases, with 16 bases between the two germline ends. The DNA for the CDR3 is TGTGCCAGCAGCCAAGGTTCAGGGTTGGGGACGCCCCAGCATTTT. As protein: CASSQGSGLGTPQHF.